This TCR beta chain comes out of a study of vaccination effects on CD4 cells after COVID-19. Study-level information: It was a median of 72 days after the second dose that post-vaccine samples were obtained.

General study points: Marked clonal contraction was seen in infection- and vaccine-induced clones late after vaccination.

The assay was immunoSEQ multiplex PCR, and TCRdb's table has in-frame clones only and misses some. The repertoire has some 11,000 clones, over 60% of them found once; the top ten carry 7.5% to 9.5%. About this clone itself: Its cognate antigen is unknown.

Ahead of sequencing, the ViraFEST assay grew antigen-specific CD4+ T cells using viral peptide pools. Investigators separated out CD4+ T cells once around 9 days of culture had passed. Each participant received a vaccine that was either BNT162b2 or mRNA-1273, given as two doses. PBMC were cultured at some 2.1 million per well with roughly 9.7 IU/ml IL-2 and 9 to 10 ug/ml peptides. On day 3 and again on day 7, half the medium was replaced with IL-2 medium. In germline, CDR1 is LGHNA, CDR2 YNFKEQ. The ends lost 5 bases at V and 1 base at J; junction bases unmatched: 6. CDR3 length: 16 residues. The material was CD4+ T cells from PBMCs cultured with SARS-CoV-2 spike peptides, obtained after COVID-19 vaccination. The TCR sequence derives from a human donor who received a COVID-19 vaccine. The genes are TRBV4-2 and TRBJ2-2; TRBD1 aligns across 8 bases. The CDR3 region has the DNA TGTGCCAGCAGCACGACAGGGGTGGGGAACACCGGGGAGCTGTTTTTT. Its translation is CASSTTGVGNTGELFF.